The 2 T cell receptor beta chains in this list originate from one sample, sequenced in a study of cytomegalovirus exposure and HLA in healthy donors. 13 Jbeta primers and 60 Vbeta primers were used for the PCR. The table came from immunoSEQ multiplex PCR; TCRdb's copy has only in-frame clones and leaves some out. Of 150,000 or so clones listed, over 60% are singletons. Sequencing was done on a sample of PBMCs. All receptors come from a girl between 5 and 17 years old in good health and CMV-seronegative.

V gene TRBV9 combines with J gene TRBJ2-5; 9 bases line up with TRBD2. CDR1 SGDLS and CDR2 YYNGEE come from the germline V gene. The CDR3 spans 15 residues. V lost 0 bases to trimming and J lost 2 bases; unmatched junction nucleotides: 2. This CDR3 is CASSVASGGQETQYF. CDR3 DNA sequence: TGTGCCAGCAGCGTAGCCAGCGGGGGGCAAGAGACCCAGTACTTC.

The gene calls are TRBV5-1 and TRBJ2-1; D possibly corresponds to TRBD1 (6 bases). CDR3 length: 14 residues. CDR1 is SGHRS, CDR2 YFSETQ, per germline. With 4 bases removed from V and 5 bases from J, the gap between germline ends came to 13 bases. The CDR3 DNA is TGCGCCAGCAGCCACGGGACACAGAACAATGAGCAGTTCTTC. Its protein is CASSHGTQNNEQFF. Complete variable domain (other parts from reference TRBV5-1 and TRBJ2-1): KAGVTQTPRYLIKTRGQQVTLSCSPISGHRSVSWYQQTPGQGLQFLFEYFSETQRNKGNFPGRFSGRQFSNSRSEMNVSTLELGDSALYLCASSHGTQNNEQFFGPGTRLTVL.